This T cell receptor beta chain is from a study of blood T cell repertoires in COVID-19. Some clones are missing from TCRdb's copy, which holds only in-frame ones; the method was immunoSEQ multiplex PCR. The sample records some 380,000 clones, around 87% being singletons. The CDR3 extends over 14 amino acids. Germline assignment: CDR1 SGHNT and CDR2 YENEEA. Trimming removed 0 bases from V and 6 bases from J, with 8 bases in between. The sequencing input was PBMCs or T cells enriched from blood (not recorded which). V gene TRBV11-3 combines with J gene TRBJ2-2; no clear D gene. The origin of this receptor is a man aged 30 to 45 who had recovered from COVID-19. The CDR3 region is CASSLESVAGELFF. The CDR3 nucleotides are TGTGCCAGCAGCTTAGAGAGTGTGGCCGGGGAGCTGTTTTTT. The whole variable domain, remainder taken from reference TRBV11-3 and TRBJ2-2, is EAGVVQSPRYKIIEKKQPVAFWCNPISGHNTLYWYLQNLGQGPELLIRYENEEAVDDSQLPKDRFSAERLKGVDSTLKIQPAELGDSAVYLCASSLESVAGELFFGEGSRLTVL.